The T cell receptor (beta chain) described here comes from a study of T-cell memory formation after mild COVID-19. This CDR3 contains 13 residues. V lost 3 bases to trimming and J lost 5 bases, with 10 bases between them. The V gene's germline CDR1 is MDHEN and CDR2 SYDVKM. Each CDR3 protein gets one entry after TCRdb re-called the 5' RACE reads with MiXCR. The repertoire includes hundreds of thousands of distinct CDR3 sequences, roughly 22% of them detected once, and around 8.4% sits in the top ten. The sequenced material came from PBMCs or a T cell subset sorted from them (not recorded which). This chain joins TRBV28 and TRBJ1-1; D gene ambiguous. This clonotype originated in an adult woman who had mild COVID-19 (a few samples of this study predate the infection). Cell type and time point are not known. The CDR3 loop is CASSLDGLTEAFF. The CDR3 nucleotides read TGTGCCAGCAGTTTGGACGGGTTAACTGAAGCTTTCTTT.